One and the same sample provided the 11 T cell receptor beta chains below, sequenced in a study of blood T cells in healthy people across ages. A second PCR of 7 to 11 cycles used a sample-barcoded 5' primer and a J-beta primer mix. TCRdb re-analysed the 5' RACE reads in MiXCR, keeping a single row per CDR3 protein. Of 1.5 million to 2 million distinct CDR3 sequences detected, around 50% appear once; the ten largest clones hold roughly 2.1%. Input material: blood. These receptor sequences come from a woman between 40 and 55 years old in good health.

V is TRBV12-3 or TRBV12-4 and J is TRBJ1-4, with a weak D call TRBD1 (6 bases). CDR3 length: 15 residues. V lost 6 bases, J lost 0 bases, and 11 bases lay in between. The CDR3 bases are TGTGCCAGCAGCCGACAGGACACAACTAATGAAAAACTGTTTTTT. Encoded protein: CASSRQDTTNEKLFF.

The chain recombines TRBV13 with TRBJ2-3; D gene uncertain. The CDR3 loop spans 19 amino acids. Trimming removed 0 bases at V and 0 bases at J, with 19 bases between. The V gene's germline CDR1 is PRHDT and CDR2 FYEKMQ (reference sequence). This CDR3 reads CASSLGADPLSRSTDTQYF. As DNA, the CDR3 is TGTGCCAGCAGCTTAGGGGCAGACCCTCTAAGCCGAAGCACAGATACGCAGTATTTT. Full variable domain (missing parts from reference TRBV13 and TRBJ2-3): AAGVIQSPRHLIKEKRETATLKCYPIPRHDTVYWYQQGPGQDPQFLISFYEKMQSDKGSIPDRFSAQQFSDYHSELNMSSLELGDSALYFCASSLGADPLSRSTDTQYFGPGTRLTVL.

The chain is built from TRBV12-3 or TRBV12-4 and TRBJ2-3, with D unclear. The CDR3 is made up of 16 amino acids. Trimming stripped 7 bases from V and 1 base from J, with 18 bases between. The CDR3 DNA reads TGTGCCAGCAAGGGAAGTCTCCTACGGGGCACAGATACGCAGTATTTT. Translating gives CASKGSLLRGTDTQYF.

The gene calls are TRBV7-2 and TRBJ2-1, with 9 bases matching TRBD2. V shed 4 bases and J 7 bases; nucleotides not matched to a gene: 8. The germline V gene encodes CDR1 SGHTA and CDR2 FQGNSA. The CDR3 covers 15 residues. CDR3 region: CASSSAGGPRNEQFF. In DNA, the CDR3 is TGTGCCAGCAGCTCCGCGGGGGGGCCCAGGAATGAGCAGTTCTTC.

The V call is TRBV19, the J call TRBJ2-1; D is ambiguous. V was clipped by 3 bases and J by 8 bases, with 8 bases between them. CDR3 length: 12 residues. Germline V gives CDR1 LNHDA, CDR2 SQIVND (reference sequence). CDR3 sequence (DNA): TGTGCCAGTAGTATTTCCGACTATGAGCAGTTCTTC. This codes for CASSISDYEQFF. Complete variable domain (other parts from reference TRBV19 and TRBJ2-1): DGGITQSPKYLFRKEGQNVTLSCEQNLNHDAMYWYRQDPGQGLRLIYYSQIVNDFQKGDIAEGYSVSREKKESFPLTVTSAQKNPTAFYLCASSISDYEQFFGPGTRLTVL.

This clonotype was seen a few times. This chain links TRBV20-1 with TRBJ2-3; D not resolved. Per germline, CDR1 DFQATT and CDR2 SNEGSKA (reference sequence). The CDR3 extends over 11 amino acids. V was trimmed by 1 base and J by 9 bases, leaving 8 bases between them. The CDR3 nucleotides are TGCAGTGCTAGAGTCGACTGGACGCAGTATTTT. Protein product: CSARVDWTQYF.

The chain joins TRBV11-3 to TRBJ2-7; a weak D match, TRBD1 (5 bases). V was pared by 3 bases and J by 0 bases, with 9 bases between. CDR3 size: 14 residues. The germline V gene encodes CDR1 SGHNT and CDR2 YENEEA. DNA for the CDR3: TGTGCCAGCAGCTTTGGACATTCCTCCTACGAGCAGTACTTC. Protein product: CASSFGHSSYEQYF.

On this clonotype: The CDR3 ends on some other residue instead of the conserved phenylalanine or tryptophan, so this is likely a read error. The chain uses TRBV5-5 and TRBJ2-7; 9 bases align to TRBD1. The CDR3 has 14 residues. The V gene's germline CDR1 is SGHKS and CDR2 YYEKEE (reference sequence). V was pared by 4 bases and J by 6 bases, with 8 bases of the junction left unmatched. CDR3 loop: CASSRDRARGEQYI. CDR3 nucleotides: TGTGCCAGCAGCCGGGACAGGGCCCGTGGCGAGCAGTACATC.

The chain couples TRBV20-1 to TRBJ2-5; TRBD2 aligns across 13 bases. This CDR3 region has 16 residues. V trimming: 6 bases; J trimming: 5 bases; junction bases outside the gene matches: 12. Germline CDR1 reads DFQATT; CDR2 reads SNEGSKA (reference sequence). The CDR3 DNA is TGCAGTGCGAGTCGGACTAGCGGGGGATCGGAGGAGACCCAGTACTTC. This translates into CSASRTSGGSEETQYF.

This chain uses TRBV20-1 with TRBJ1-4; D may be TRBD1 (5 bases). CDR3 length: 16 amino acids. The germline V and J ends were trimmed by 5 bases and 3 bases, with 19 bases remaining between them. The germline CDR1 and CDR2 sequences are DFQATT and SNEGSKA (reference sequence). The CDR3 region has the DNA TGCAGTGCTGGGTCCCCAAGTGGGGGGGCTAATGAAAAACTGTTTTTT. Its protein is CSAGSPSGGANEKLFF.

CDR3 coding DNA: TGTGCCAGCAGCCAGGGGAGGGGTATTAATCAGCCCCAGCATTTT. Translated: CASSQGRGINQPQHF. This rearrangement joins TRBV13 to TRBJ1-5, with D possibly TRBD1 on 6 matching bases. Germline loops: CDR1 PRHDT, CDR2 FYEKMQ (reference sequence). The CDR3 is made up of 15 amino acids. V was pared by 5 bases and J by 4 bases, with 15 bases between.